The 17 T cell receptor beta chains presented below share a single source sample, sequenced in a study of OX40 agonist ivuxolimab in advanced cancers. The table came from immunoSEQ multiplex PCR; TCRdb's copy has only in-frame clones and leaves some out. Counted here are roughly 90,000 clones, about 90% occurring once; the ten biggest clones make up roughly 8.9%. Sequences were derived from CD4+ or CD8+ T cells sorted from blood, sampled in a trial of the OX40 agonist ivuxolimab. All receptors come from an adult with an advanced solid tumor such as melanoma, head and neck, liver or kidney cancer.

The rearrangement joins TRBV28 to TRBJ1-5, with TRBD1 as a possible D gene (5 bases). CDR3 size: 13 residues. Germline lookup yields CDR1 MDHEN and CDR2 SYDVKM. Trimming took 2 bases from V and 4 from J, leaving 6 bases between them. In DNA form, the CDR3 reads TGTGCCAGCAGTTTAGCAGGGAATCAGCCCCAGCATTTT. This translates into CASSLAGNQPQHF.

The V and J genes are TRBV5-1 and TRBJ2-5, with a tentative D call TRBD2 (6 bases). Germline CDR1 SGHRS, CDR2 YFSETQ. V was clipped by 3 bases and J by 4 bases, with 13 bases between them. The CDR3 extends over 14 amino acids. The CDR3 region is CASSYRGFGETQYF. CDR3 coding DNA: TGCGCCAGCAGCTACCGGGGGTTCGGAGAGACCCAGTACTTC.

The gene calls are TRBV27 and TRBJ1-1; weak D call: TRBD1 (6 bases). The CDR3 consists of 12 residues. Germline V gene lookup returns CDR1 MNHEY and CDR2 SMNVEV (reference sequence). V was clipped by 4 bases and J by 6 bases, with 9 bases between them. The CDR3 reads CASSSGGSEAFF. The CDR3 DNA reads as TGTGCCAGCAGTTCCGGGGGCTCTGAAGCTTTCTTT.

V and J are TRBV12-5 and TRBJ2-5; D not certain. V gave up 0 bases and J gave up 4 bases, with 12 bases separating them. The CDR3 sequence is 15 residues long. Germline lookup yields CDR1 LGHNT and CDR2 FRNRAP. CDR3 residues: CASGLVIGGPETQYF. As DNA, the CDR3 is TGTGCTAGTGGTTTGGTAATAGGTGGGCCAGAGACCCAGTACTTC.

This chain connects TRBV7-9 to TRBJ2-5; D might be TRBD1 (6 bases). The length of the CDR3 is 14 residues. In germline, CDR1 is SEHNR, CDR2 FQNEAQ (reference sequence). V was clipped by 4 bases and J by 5 bases, with 14 bases between them. The CDR3 DNA reads TGTGCCAGCAGCTCCAGGGGTTTCCAGGAGACCCAGTACTTC. The encoded protein is CASSSRGFQETQYF.

The rearrangement links TRBV4-2 to TRBJ2-3; 13 bases line up with TRBD2. This CDR3 contains 18 residues. The germline CDR1 and CDR2 sequences are LGHNA and YNFKEQ. V trimming: 5 bases; J trimming: 6 bases; junction bases outside the gene matches: 14. CDR3 residues: CASSVLAGGPRGGDTQYF. The CDR3 DNA sequence: TGTGCCAGCAGCGTACTAGCGGGAGGGCCGAGGGGAGGGGATACGCAGTATTTT.

The chain uses TRBV9 and TRBJ2-3; no reliable D call. Trimming removed 3 bases from V and 0 bases from J, with 14 bases in between. Per the germline V gene, CDR1 is SGDLS and CDR2 is YYNGEE. CDR3 size: 16 residues. CDR3 region: CASSGNQRISTDTQYF. CDR3 DNA: TGTGCCAGCAGCGGCAACCAAAGGATTAGCACAGATACGCAGTATTTT.

In its sample, this clone was seen a few times. V is TRBV30 and J is TRBJ1-1; no clear D. This CDR3 comprises 13 residues. Germline V lookup: CDR1 GTSNPN, CDR2 SVGIG (reference sequence). V shed 2 bases and J shed 0 bases, with 7 bases lying between them. CDR3 coding DNA: TGTGCCTGGAGTAGGACCTTGAACACTGAAGCTTTCTTT. Amino acid sequence: CAWSRTLNTEAFF.

The V gene is TRBV30, the J gene TRBJ2-5; 7 bases fit TRBD2. This CDR3 spans 11 amino acids. CDR1 is GTSNPN and CDR2 is SVGIG in the germline V gene (reference sequence). Trimming cost V 1 base and J 7 bases; bases outside gene matches: 0. CDR3 loop: CAWSGGGTQYF. Here the CDR3 DNA reads TGTGCCTGGAGTGGGGGGGGGACCCAGTACTTC. The whole variable domain, remainder taken from reference TRBV30 and TRBJ2-5, is SQTIHQWPATLVQPVGSPLSLECTVEGTSNPNLYWYRQAAGRGLQLLFYSVGIGQISSEVPQNLSASRPQDRQFILSSKKLLLSDSGFYLCAWSGGGTQYFGPGTRLLVL.

The chain couples TRBV13 to TRBJ2-7; D unclear. Germline assignment: CDR1 PRHDT and CDR2 FYEKMQ (reference sequence). V was cut by 4 bases and J by 2 bases, with 9 bases left in between. The CDR3 length is 13 residues. CDR3 nucleotide sequence: TGTGCCAGCAGCTCCGGATCAACCTACGAGCAGTACTTC. It specifies CASSSGSTYEQYF.

This sequence joins TRBV18 and TRBJ2-1, with D unclear. V was shortened by 3 bases and J by 10 bases, with 7 bases between the two germline ends. CDR3 length: 11 amino acids. Per germline, CDR1 KGHSH and CDR2 LQKENI. The chain's CDR3 is CASSPVGEQFF. The CDR3 bases are TGTGCCAGCTCACCCGTCGGGGAGCAGTTCTTC.

This chain connects TRBV7-9 to TRBJ1-2; a weak D match, TRBD1 (5 bases). The CDR3 extends over 16 amino acids. Trimming took 0 bases from V and 5 from J, leaving 16 bases between them. CDR1 is SEHNR, CDR2 FQNEAQ, per germline (reference sequence). The CDR3 region has the DNA TGTGCCAGCAGCTTAGCGTCGGGGGGGACCGGATATGGCTACACCTTC. Protein product: CASSLASGGTGYGYTF.

The rearrangement joins TRBV23-1 to TRBJ2-7; D unresolved. TRBV23-1 is assigned to the ORF class and has an uncertain function. The CDR3 is 16 residues long. V lost 1 base, J lost 0 bases, and 13 bases lay in between. CDR3 nucleotides: TGCGCCAGCAGTCAATGTGCGACGGTCTGCTCCTACGAGCAGTACTTC. Translation gives CASSQCATVCSYEQYF.

J is TRBJ2-6 and V is TRBV2; 11 bases line up with TRBD2. The V gene end was trimmed by 7 bases and the J gene end by 4 bases; junction bases not matched to a gene: 15. The germline CDR1 and CDR2 sequences are SNHLY and FYNNEI. CDR3 length: 19 amino acids. DNA of the CDR3: TGTGCCAGCACCCCCTTGAGCCTAGCGGGAGGTTACGGGGCCAACGTCCTGACTTTC. Encoded protein: CASTPLSLAGGYGANVLTF.

The chain couples TRBV6-1 to TRBJ2-3; either TRBD1 or TRBD2 may supply D (5 bases each). The CDR3 has 15 amino acids. CDR1 and CDR2 from the germline V gene are MNHNS and SASEGT. Between the trimmed V and J ends, which lost 1 base and 5 bases, there was a span of 13 bases. CDR3 in amino acids: CASSEVSGRRDTQYF. The CDR3 DNA follows: TGTGCCAGCAGTGAAGTGTCGGGACGGCGAGATACGCAGTATTTT.

The chain uses TRBV9 and TRBJ2-2, with D possibly TRBD2 on 6 matching bases. Per the germline V gene, CDR1 is SGDLS and CDR2 is YYNGEE. Trimming pared 3 bases from V and 1 base from J, leaving 10 bases between. CDR3 length: 15 residues. CDR3 amino acids: CASSAGTQNTGELFF. The CDR3 DNA is TGTGCCAGCAGCGCCGGGACTCAGAACACCGGGGAGCTGTTTTTT.

The chain combines TRBV6-1 with TRBJ1-1; D is undetermined. Germline V gene lookup returns CDR1 MNHNS and CDR2 SASEGT. V lost 5 bases, J lost 4 bases, and 14 bases lay in between. The CDR3 consists of 14 residues. CDR3 sequence: CASSKIQRTTEAFF. The CDR3 coding sequence is TGTGCCAGCAGTAAAATTCAAAGGACCACTGAAGCTTTCTTT.